The 18 T cell receptor beta chains in this list originate from one sample, sequenced in a study of OX40 agonist ivuxolimab in advanced cancers. Repertoires were generated with immunoSEQ multiplex PCR, while TCRdb's copy carries only in-frame clones and drops some. The sample holds under 70,000 clones, 75% to 90% seen once. Sequenced material: CD4+ or CD8+ T cells sorted from blood, taken in a trial of the OX40 agonist ivuxolimab. The receptors were gathered from an adult with an advanced solid tumor such as melanoma, head and neck, liver or kidney cancer.

The rearrangement links TRBV5-1 to TRBJ1-3; D gene ambiguous. The CDR3 totals 15 residues. Trimming removed 0 bases from V and 0 bases from J, with 7 bases in between. From germline, CDR1 is SGHRS and CDR2 YFSETQ. CDR3 protein: CASSLEAGSGNTIYF. CDR3 sequence (DNA): TGCGCCAGCAGCTTGGAGGCGGGCTCTGGAAACACCATATATTTT.

V and J are TRBV5-4 and TRBJ2-7; 7 bases fit TRBD1. V was clipped by 4 bases and J by 0 bases; unmatched bases: 4. The CDR3 loop spans 14 amino acids. Per germline, CDR1 SGHNT and CDR2 YYREEE (reference sequence). CDR3 sequence: CASSPTGSSYEQYF. CDR3 DNA: TGTGCCAGCAGCCCGACAGGGTCCTCCTACGAGCAGTACTTC.

This chain connects TRBV6-1 to TRBJ1-1; D unclear. The germline V gene encodes CDR1 MNHNS and CDR2 SASEGT. Trimming cost V 5 bases and J 2 bases, with 9 bases left between them. The CDR3 sequence is 13 residues long. The CDR3 DNA follows: TGTGCCAGCAGTCATACATTCAACACTGAAGCTTTCTTT. It translates to CASSHTFNTEAFF.

The chain uses TRBV18 and TRBJ1-6, with a weak D call TRBD1 (5 bases). V lost 2 bases and J 7 bases, leaving 12 bases between the germline ends. The CDR3 totals 15 residues. CDR1 and CDR2 from the germline V gene are KGHSH and LQKENI. CDR3: CASSPDSPGNSPLHF. For the CDR3, the DNA is TGTGCCAGCTCACCAGACAGCCCTGGGAATTCACCCCTCCACTTT.

The chain joins TRBV6-6 to TRBJ2-1; TRBD2 agrees at 7 bases. Germline loops: CDR1 MNHNY, CDR2 SVGAGI (reference sequence). Trimming at V came to 7 bases and at J to 7 bases, leaving 7 bases not matched to a gene. There are 13 residues in the CDR3. The CDR3 spells CASTQRGRNEQFF. The CDR3 DNA is TGTGCCAGCACACAGCGGGGCCGGAATGAGCAGTTCTTC.

The table lists this clone with a few counts. This chain connects TRBV6-1 to TRBJ1-2; D is unclear. The CDR3 covers 14 residues. Germline loops: CDR1 MNHNS, CDR2 SASEGT. The ends were cut back, 3 bases at V and 6 bases at J, with 14 bases in the middle. CDR3 in DNA: TGTGCCAGCAGTGAGGGCAGCCACTCCGATGGCTACACCTTC. Translation: CASSEGSHSDGYTF.

J is TRBJ1-1 and V is TRBV4-3, with D possibly matching TRBD1 (5 bases). Trimming took 1 base from V and 5 from J, leaving 14 bases between them. The germline V gene has CDR1 LGHNA and CDR2 YSLEER. CDR3 length: 15 amino acids. The CDR3 sequence is CASSQGGGSGTEAFF. Here the CDR3 DNA reads TGCGCCAGCAGCCAAGGGGGGGGATCGGGGACTGAAGCTTTCTTT.

The CDR3 region is CASIIGQGSTEAFF. The DNA for the CDR3 is TGTGCCAGCATCATCGGACAGGGTAGCACTGAAGCTTTCTTT. V and J are TRBV27 and TRBJ1-1; 8 bases agree with TRBD1. Per germline, CDR1 MNHEY and CDR2 SMNVEV (reference sequence). This CDR3 comprises 14 residues. After removal of 7 bases from V and 4 bases from J, the junction contained 8 bases not matched to a gene.

The genes are TRBV18 and TRBJ2-2; possible D gene TRBD1, 6 bases. The CDR3 spans 12 residues. Deletions cut 3 bases from V and 9 bases from J, with 8 bases between. Germline V gene data show CDR1 as KGHSH and CDR2 as LQKENI. In nucleotides, the CDR3 is TGTGCCAGCTCACCTGGACAGAGGGAGCTGTTTTTT. Translated, it gives CASSPGQRELFF. Supplemented by reference TRBV18 and TRBJ2-2, the full variable domain reads NAGVMQNPRHLVRRRGQEARLRCSPMKGHSHVYWYRQLPEEGLKFMVYLQKENIIDESGMPKERFSAEFPKEGPSILRIQQVVRGDSAAYFCASSPGQRELFFGEGSRLTVL.

The chain uses TRBV5-1 and TRBJ2-3; no definite D call. V lost 4 bases and J 0 bases, leaving 3 bases between the germline ends. Germline V gene sequence: CDR1 SGHRS, CDR2 YFSETQ. The CDR3 runs 12 residues. The CDR3 is CASSVSTDTQYF. CDR3 sequence (DNA): TGCGCCAGCAGCGTTAGCACAGATACGCAGTATTTT.

As DNA, the CDR3 is TGCGCCAGCAGCCAAGATTTGGACAGCTCGAGGAATGGCTACACCTTC. It specifies CASSQDLDSSRNGYTF. V gene TRBV4-3 combines with J gene TRBJ1-2; tentatively, D is TRBD1 (6 bases). Germline V CDR1 and CDR2: LGHNA, YSLEER. Trimming cost V 0 bases and J 6 bases, with 17 bases left between them. This CDR3 spans 16 amino acids.

The chain couples TRBV7-2 to TRBJ1-5; D unresolved. The germline V gene has CDR1 SGHTA and CDR2 FQGNSA. The CDR3 contains 14 residues. V shed 5 bases and J shed 2 bases, with 10 bases lying between them. The CDR3 DNA is TGTGCCAGCAGCCCAAGGCAGGGCAATCAGCCCCAGCATTTT. Translation gives CASSPRQGNQPQHF.

The V call is TRBV6-6, the J call TRBJ1-2, with 9 bases that match TRBD1. The CDR3 covers 15 residues. Germline CDR1 is MNHNY and CDR2 is SVGAGI (reference sequence). J gave up 6 bases and V 5 bases, and 10 bases lay outside the gene matches. The DNA of the CDR3 is TGTGCCAGCAGTGGCAAGGGACAGGGCTCCGATGGCTACACCTTC. Translation gives CASSGKGQGSDGYTF.

J is TRBJ2-7 and V is TRBV12-5; D is unresolved. The germline V and J ends were trimmed by 2 bases and 4 bases, with 3 bases remaining between them. Germline CDR1 LGHNT, CDR2 FRNRAP. The CDR3 spans 11 residues. In nucleotides, the CDR3 is TGTGCTAGTGGTTTGAGGTACGAGCAGTACTTC. Amino acids: CASGLRYEQYF.

The chain carries TRBV9 and TRBJ1-2; D might be TRBD1 (5 bases). The CDR3 is 15 amino acids. The germline V gene has CDR1 SGDLS and CDR2 YYNGEE. The V gene lost 4 bases and the J gene lost 7 bases, with 20 bases spanning the gap. The CDR3 reads CASSPRLGGSAGYTF. The CDR3 DNA reads as TGTGCCAGCAGCCCCCGTCTGGGGGGTTCCGCTGGCTACACCTTC. The full variable domain, with the rest looked up from reference TRBV9 and TRBJ1-2, is DSGVTQTPKHLITATGQRVTLRCSPRSGDLSVYWYQQSLDQGLQFLIQYYNGEERAKGNILERFSAQQFPDLHSELNLSSLELGDSALYFCASSPRLGGSAGYTFGSGTRLTVV.

This chain links TRBV5-4 with TRBJ2-5, with D perhaps matching TRBD1 (5 bases). Trimming removed 10 bases at V and 3 bases at J, with 22 bases between. The CDR3 covers 15 residues. Germline values: CDR1 SGHNT, CDR2 YYREEE (reference sequence). The CDR3 bases are TGTGCCTGCTACTTTGTTAGGGGTGGGGAAGAGACCCAGTACTTC. This encodes CACYFVRGGEETQYF.

The genes are TRBV28 and TRBJ1-4, with 7 bases aligning to TRBD1. V shed 10 bases and J 6 bases; nucleotides not matched to a gene: 11. This CDR3 has 14 amino acids. Germline loops: CDR1 MDHEN, CDR2 SYDVKM. The CDR3 nucleotides are TGTGCCACCCATCCAAATACAGGGGATGAAAAACTGTTTTTT. It specifies CATHPNTGDEKLFF.

This clone was detected a few times. The chain has TRBV25-1 and TRBJ2-7; TRBD1 agrees at 9 bases. V was pared by 5 bases and J by 4 bases, with 6 bases of the junction left unmatched. The CDR3 contains 14 residues. Germline V gives CDR1 MGHDK, CDR2 SYGVNS. CDR3: CASSLTGGRYEQYF. The CDR3 nucleotides are TGTGCCAGCAGTTTAACAGGGGGCCGGTACGAGCAGTACTTC.